The entry that follows covers one T cell receptor beta chain sequence. The CDR3 length is 12 residues. V gave up 7 bases and J gave up 0 bases, with 7 bases separating them. Germline values: CDR1 MNHNY, CDR2 SVGAGI (reference sequence). The data derive from a study of blood T cell repertoires in COVID-19. Study at large: Both acute and convalescent COVID-19 samples were obtained from the United States, Italy and Spain. Sources were T cells, B-cell-depleted T cells, or PBMCs; the material itself was cDNA or gDNA.

How the authors handled the data: Estimation of nucleated cell counts relied on the amplification of reference gene primers. Only in-frame clones appear in the TCRdb table, and some are missing; sequencing was by immunoSEQ multiplex PCR. The V and J calls and clone size were taken over from that table, and D and trimming were inferred from the DNA. The sample lists some 75,000 clones, around 88% seen once, with approximately 0.59% in the top ten. The rearrangement joins TRBV6-6 to TRBJ2-7; D is undetermined. What was sequenced was peripheral blood. The receptor was derived from a man in his 60s with acute or convalescent COVID-19. CDR3 coding DNA: TGTGCCAGCAAAGCTAGCTCCTACGAGCAGTACTTC. This gives the protein CASKASSYEQYF.